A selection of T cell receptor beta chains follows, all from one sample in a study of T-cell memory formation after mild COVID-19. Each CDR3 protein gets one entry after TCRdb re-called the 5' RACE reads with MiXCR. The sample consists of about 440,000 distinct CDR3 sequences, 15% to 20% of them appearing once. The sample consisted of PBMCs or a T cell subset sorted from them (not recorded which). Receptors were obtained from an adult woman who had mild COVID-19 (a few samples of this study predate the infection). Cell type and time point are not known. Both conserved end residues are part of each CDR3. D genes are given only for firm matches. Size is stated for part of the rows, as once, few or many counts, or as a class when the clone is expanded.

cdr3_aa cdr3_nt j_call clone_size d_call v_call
CAWIPGYGTDTQYF TGTGCCTGGATTCCGGGATATGGCACAGATACGCAGTATTTT TRBJ2-3 NA NA TRBV30
CASSYGTENYGYTF TGTGCCAGCAGTTACGGGACAGAGAACTATGGCTACACCTTC TRBJ1-2 few TRBD1 TRBV6-6
CSASENYGYTF TGCAGTGCTAGCGAGAACTATGGCTACACCTTC TRBJ1-2 many NA TRBV20-1
CASSERLRQPQHF TGTGCCAGCAGTGAGAGATTAAGACAGCCCCAGCATTTT TRBJ1-5 NA NA TRBV6-1
CSASFRSGEGDTQYF TGCAGTGCTTCCTTCCGATCAGGGGAAGGAGATACGCAGTATTTT TRBJ2-3 NA NA TRBV20-1
CASSEGARVYEQYF TGTGCCAGTAGTGAGGGGGCGCGTGTCTACGAGCAGTACTTC TRBJ2-7 NA TRBD1 TRBV19
CASSLGAGVSAHEQYF TGTGCCAGCAGCTTAGGTGCGGGGGTAAGCGCGCACGAGCAGTACTTC TRBJ2-7 few TRBD2 TRBV7-9
CASSPVPGQGFGNYGYTF TGTGCCAGCAGCCCCGTCCCGGGACAGGGGTTCGGTAACTATGGCTACACCTTC TRBJ1-2 NA TRBD1 TRBV7-9
CATSDGNTIYF TGTGCCACCAGTGATGGAAACACCATATATTTT TRBJ1-3 few NA TRBV24-1
CASSSRTGDQHF TGCGCCAGCAGCTCCCGGACCGGGGACCAGCATTTT TRBJ1-5 once NA TRBV4-1
CASSSRLTGGGYEQYF TGTGCCAGCAGCTCCCGCTTGACAGGGGGCGGCTACGAGCAGTACTTC TRBJ2-7 NA TRBD1 TRBV7-8
CASRPLAGWNTGELFF TGTGCCAGCAGACCCCTAGCGGGATGGAACACCGGGGAGCTGTTTTTT TRBJ2-2 few TRBD2 TRBV6-5
CASSPSGPTETQYF TGTGCCAGCAGCCCCAGCGGGCCGACAGAGACCCAGTACTTC TRBJ2-5 NA NA TRBV13
CASSVSWAREKTQYF TGTGCCAGCAGCGTATCCTGGGCAAGGGAGAAGACCCAGTACTTC TRBJ2-5 NA NA TRBV9
CASSERDRDGQPQHF TGTGCCAGCAGCGAAAGGGACAGGGATGGCCAGCCCCAGCATTTT TRBJ1-5 few TRBD1 TRBV7-3
CSAREAGTYSNQPQHF TGCAGTGCTAGGGAGGCCGGGACATATAGCAATCAGCCCCAGCATTTT TRBJ1-5 NA NA TRBV20-1
CASSNHGTGRNYGYTF TGTGCCAGCAGTAACCACGGGACAGGGAGAAACTATGGCTACACCTTC TRBJ1-2 few TRBD1 TRBV12-3/TRBV12-4
CASSSMLLLNRGTQYF TGTGCCAGCAGTTCCATGCTACTCCTGAACAGGGGGACCCAGTACTTC TRBJ2-5 NA TRBD1 TRBV12-3/TRBV12-4
CASSQGRTANSYEQYF TGCGCCAGCAGCCAAGGACGGACAGCCAACTCCTACGAGCAGTACTTC TRBJ2-7 NA NA TRBV4-1
CASSQEIESSYEQYF TGTGCCAGCAGCCAGGAGATTGAGAGCTCCTACGAGCAGTACTTC TRBJ2-7 NA NA TRBV4-2
CAVLNRDSMLQETQYF TGTGCCGTTCTAAACCGGGACAGCATGTTACAAGAGACCCAGTACTTC TRBJ2-5 NA TRBD1 TRBV6-2/TRBV6-3
CASSSRAAGRIQETQYF TGTGCCAGCAGCTCCCGGGCGGCGGGAAGAATTCAAGAGACCCAGTACTTC TRBJ2-5 few NA TRBV7-2
CASSQRDRGYQETQYF TGTGCCAGCAGCCAAAGGGACAGGGGTTACCAAGAGACCCAGTACTTC TRBJ2-5 NA TRBD1 TRBV3-1
CASSLGLTDTQYF TGCGCCAGCAGCTTGGGGCTCACAGATACGCAGTATTTT TRBJ2-3 many NA TRBV5-1